This section outlines one TCR beta chain sequence together with its context. Antigen specificity is unknown. The data belong to a study of T cell responses to AZD1222 COVID-19 vaccine. General study results and limits: None of the repertoires were sampled until the peak T cell response had passed. Within unmutated variant regions lay the reported targets of nearly half of spike-specific TCRs. Of the AZD1222 recipients, only five to seven were seropositive at baseline.

The CDR3 length is 15 residues. The V and J ends lost 7 bases and 6 bases respectively, with 19 bases between them. Germline V gives CDR1 LNHDA, CDR2 SQIVND (reference sequence). Repertoires were generated with immunoSEQ multiplex PCR, while TCRdb's copy carries only in-frame clones and drops some. The repertoire holds about 130,000 clones, with 80% to 95% as singletons. The gene calls are TRBV19 and TRBJ2-1, with D possibly TRBD2 on 6 matching bases. The TCR originated in an adult who received the AZD1222 COVID-19 vaccine. This material consisted of peripheral blood, taken 28 days after the second AZD1222 dose. The CDR3 DNA reads as TGTGCCAGTAATAACGCGGGGCCTCTTTTCAATGAGCAGTTCTTC. Protein: CASNNAGPLFNEQFF. Full variable domain (rest looked up from reference TRBV19 and TRBJ2-1): DGGITQSPKYLFRKEGQNVTLSCEQNLNHDAMYWYRQDPGQGLRLIYYSQIVNDFQKGDIAEGYSVSREKKESFPLTVTSAQKNPTAFYLCASNNAGPLFNEQFFGPGTRLTVL.